These T cell receptor beta chains were read from a single sample in a study of T cell changes during pregnancy in multiple sclerosis. TCRdb's table, derived via immunoSEQ multiplex PCR, lists solely in-frame clones and lacks some. The sample shows some 60,000 clones, 89% of them seen only once. The sequencing used peripheral blood, collected after pregnancy. These receptors came from a female donor with multiple sclerosis, enrolled in a pregnancy study. CDR3s include the opening cysteine and the closing phenylalanine or tryptophan. The D gene is left open where the match is weak. Expanded clones get a size class; other rows say once, few or many, or leave the size out.

size	V	J	D	DNA	CDR3
NA	TRBV6-1	TRBJ2-1	TRBD2	TGTGCCAGCAGTGAGGGTAGCGGGGGCCATGAGCAGTTCTTC	CASSEGSGGHEQFF
NA	TRBV5-4	TRBJ2-2	NA	TGTGCCAGCAGCTTGGCCAGGGAACCCGGGGAGCTGTTTTTT	CASSLAREPGELFF
NA	TRBV5-5	TRBJ2-1	TRBD1	TGTGCCAGCAGCTTCCAACAGGGGTCCTACAATGAGCAGTTCTTC	CASSFQQGSYNEQFF
NA	TRBV19	TRBJ2-2	TRBD1	TGTGCCAGTAGTATCGAAAGAGGGACAGGGGTCTACACCGGGGAGCTGTTTTTT	CASSIERGTGVYTGELFF
NA	TRBV20-1	TRBJ1-4	NA	TGCAGTGCTAGCCATAATGAAAAACTGTTTTTT	CSASHNEKLFF
NA	TRBV2	TRBJ1-2	TRBD1	TGTGCCAGTAGGGGACAGGGAATTTATGGCTACACCTTC	CASRGQGIYGYTF
NA	TRBV7-2	TRBJ1-2	NA	TGTGCCAGCAGCCTACGGTACAGCTATGGCTACACCTTC	CASSLRYSYGYTF
NA	TRBV5-6	TRBJ1-3	NA	TGTGCCAGCAGCCCCCCCCAGTCAGGAAACACCATATATTTT	CASSPPQSGNTIYF
NA	TRBV6-5	TRBJ1-4	TRBD1	TGTGCCAGCAGTACCATGGGGACAGTTAATGAAAAACTGTTTTTT	CASSTMGTVNEKLFF
NA	TRBV6-1	TRBJ2-1	TRBD2	TGTGCCAGCAGTGAAACCAGCGGGGGATACAATGAGCAGTTCTTC	CASSETSGGYNEQFF
NA	TRBV18	TRBJ1-1	NA	TGTGCCAGCTCACCACCGTCTAGCGTGAACACTGAAGCTTTCTTT	CASSPPSSVNTEAFF
NA	TRBV10-1	TRBJ2-1	TRBD2	TGCGCCAGCAGTGAGACGAGCGGGGGGCCCTACAATGAGCAGTTCTTC	CASSETSGGPYNEQFF
NA	TRBV5-1	TRBJ2-7	TRBD2	TGCGCCAGCAGCTTGGTGGGCGGGAGCTCCTACGAGCAGTACTTC	CASSLVGGSSYEQYF
NA	TRBV7-3	TRBJ1-2	TRBD1	TGTGCCAGCAGCCCGGGGACAGGGCGAGGCTACACCTTC	CASSPGTGRGYTF
NA	TRBV7-9	TRBJ2-1	NA	TGTGCCAGCAGCTTGGTCCTGACGGGACATTTGTACAATGAGCAGTTCTTC	CASSLVLTGHLYNEQFF
NA	TRBV9	TRBJ1-2	TRBD1	TGTGCCAGCAGCCCTCCCGGGACAGGGTATCTTGGCTACACCTTC	CASSPPGTGYLGYTF
NA	TRBV7-9	TRBJ2-7	TRBD1	TGTGCCAGCTGGGGTGACAGGGTTTTTCCCTACGAGCAGTACTTC	CASWGDRVFPYEQYF
NA	TRBV27	TRBJ1-2	NA	TGTGCCAGCAGTTTCCTCCGGGGTAAGGTTGGCTACACCTTC	CASSFLRGKVGYTF
NA	TRBV2	TRBJ2-1	TRBD2	TGTGCCAGCAGTGTAATAGCGGGGGCCCCTTTCTACAATGAGCAGTTCTTC	CASSVIAGAPFYNEQFF
NA	TRBV4-1	TRBJ2-5	NA	TGCGCCAGCAGCGCCGATAGAGAGACCCAGTACTTC	CASSADRETQYF
NA	TRBV14	TRBJ2-7	TRBD1	TGTGCCAGCAGCCTTAGGACAGGGATCGAGCAGTACTTC	CASSLRTGIEQYF
once	TRBV21-1	TRBJ2-2	NA	TGTGCCAGCAGCAAAGGCTCGACGGGGAACACCGGGGAGCTGTTTTTT	CASSKGSTGNTGELFF
NA	TRBV27	TRBJ1-1	TRBD1	TGTGCCAGCAGCCGGGGACAGGGGATGCTGAACACTGAAGCTTTCTTT	CASSRGQGMLNTEAFF
few	TRBV5-1	TRBJ1-1	TRBD1	TGCGCCAGCAGCACCTCTAGACAGGGCAACACTGAAGCTTTCTTT	CASSTSRQGNTEAFF
NA	TRBV11-2	TRBJ1-4	NA	TGTGCCAGCAGCTTATTTCAGGGTGAAAAACTGTTTTTT	CASSLFQGEKLFF
NA	TRBV7-2	TRBJ1-1	NA	TGTGCCAGCACCCCCCAGCGCTTAACTGAAGCTTTCTTT	CASTPQRLTEAFF
NA	TRBV6-1	TRBJ1-2	TRBD1	TGTGCCAGCAGTGGACAGGGGTTCGGCTATGGCTACACCTTC	CASSGQGFGYGYTF
NA	TRBV18	TRBJ1-5	NA	TGTGCCAGCTCACCCTCGGGGGGTAGCAATCAGCCCCAGCATTTT	CASSPSGGSNQPQHF
NA	TRBV9	TRBJ2-3	TRBD2	TGTGCCAGCAGCCGCCGGACTAGCGGGGGTGGCGCAGATACGCAGTATTTT	CASSRRTSGGGADTQYF
NA	TRBV7-3	TRBJ2-5	NA	TGTGCCAGCAGTTCGACCCGGGAGGAGACCCAGTACTTC	CASSSTREETQYF
NA	TRBV2	TRBJ2-1	TRBD1	TGTGCCAGCAGTGAGCTGGGACAGGGCATTGGTGAGCAGTTCTTC	CASSELGQGIGEQFF
NA	TRBV30	TRBJ1-2	NA	TGTGCCTCGTCGAGGGCTCCATCTAACTATGGCTACACCTTC	CASSRAPSNYGYTF
NA	TRBV7-6	TRBJ2-2	TRBD1	TGTGCCAGCAGCTTCAGACAGGGACAAACCCCGAACACCGGGGAGCTGTTTTTT	CASSFRQGQTPNTGELFF
NA	TRBV4-3	TRBJ1-2	TRBD1	TGCGCCAGCAGCCAAGATGCGGGACAGGGTTTGGGTGGCTACACCTTC	CASSQDAGQGLGGYTF
NA	TRBV11-2	TRBJ2-5	NA	TGTGCCAGCAGCCTTTGGAGTGGAAAAGAGACCCAGTACTTC	CASSLWSGKETQYF
NA	TRBV30	TRBJ1-5	NA	TGTGCCTGGAGTGCGGGAGGAGATCAGCCCCAGCATTTT	CAWSAGGDQPQHF
NA	TRBV2	TRBJ1-4	NA	TGTGCCAGCAGTGAGTTTAGGGGCCGGGAGGAAAAACTGTTTTTT	CASSEFRGREEKLFF
once	TRBV29-1	TRBJ2-1	NA	TGCAGCGTTGACGACAAAAGCTCCTACAATGAGCAGTTCTTC	CSVDDKSSYNEQFF
NA	TRBV5-4	TRBJ2-2	NA	TGTGCCAGCAGCCCGGGGAGGCAAAACACCGGGGAGCTGTTTTTT	CASSPGRQNTGELFF
NA	TRBV7-9	TRBJ2-1	NA	TGTGCCAGCAGCTTAGGGGAGGGGACACTGGGTGAGCAGTTCTTC	CASSLGEGTLGEQFF
once	TRBV6-5	TRBJ1-6	TRBD1	TGTGCCAGCAGTACCCCGGGACAGGGTTATTCACCCCTCCACTTT	CASSTPGQGYSPLHF
NA	TRBV6-5	TRBJ2-7	NA	TGTGCCAGCAGATCATCTACCAGGGACGAGCAGTACTTC	CASRSSTRDEQYF
NA	TRBV29-1	TRBJ1-1	NA	TGCAGCGTTGAAGCCAGGGCGAACACTGAAGCTTTCTTT	CSVEARANTEAFF
NA	TRBV18	TRBJ1-1	NA	TGTGCCAGCTCATCCACAGGGAAGAACACTGAAGCTTTCTTT	CASSSTGKNTEAFF
NA	TRBV25-1	TRBJ2-3	NA	TGTGCCAGCAGTGAATATAGGGGGGGGGCCGGAGATACGCAGTATTTT	CASSEYRGGAGDTQYF
NA	TRBV9	TRBJ2-5	TRBD2	TGTGCCAGCAGCCTCAACGTGGGGACTAGCGGAAGGGAGACCCAGTACTTC	CASSLNVGTSGRETQYF
NA	TRBV5-1	TRBJ2-1	TRBD1	TGCGCCAGCAGTCCACAGGGGATCAATGAGCAGTTCTTC	CASSPQGINEQFF
NA	TRBV10-2	TRBJ1-1	NA	TGCGCCAGCAGTCCCCCGGGCAGGGTTACTGAAGCTTTCTTT	CASSPPGRVTEAFF
NA	TRBV7-6	TRBJ2-5	TRBD2	TGTGCCAGCAGCTTAGCCCCGGATAGCGGGGGCTTCCAAGAGACCCAGTACTTC	CASSLAPDSGGFQETQYF
NA	TRBV7-2	TRBJ2-1	NA	TGTGCCAGCAGCTTAGCGCGGTACAATGAGCAGTTCTTC	CASSLARYNEQFF
NA	TRBV2	TRBJ2-5	NA	TGTGCCAGCACATACCAAGAGACCCAGTACTTC	CASTYQETQYF
NA	TRBV11-3	TRBJ2-1	TRBD1	TGTGCCAGCAGCCCAGGACAGGGGACCCACAATGAGCAGTTCTTC	CASSPGQGTHNEQFF
once	TRBV4-1	TRBJ1-2	NA	TGCGCCAGCAGCCAGGCAGGAAAGAATGGCTACACCTTC	CASSQAGKNGYTF
NA	TRBV18	TRBJ2-7	TRBD1	TGTGCCAGCTCACTCTTATTCGGGACAGGGATCCACGAGCAGTACTTC	CASSLLFGTGIHEQYF
NA	TRBV2	TRBJ2-7	NA	TGTGCCAGCAGTGTATTCAGGACCTACGAGCAGTACTTC	CASSVFRTYEQYF
NA	TRBV5-3	TRBJ2-7	NA	TGTGCCAGAAGCTTCCCCCGAAGACTCGGGTACGAGCAGTACTTC	CARSFPRRLGYEQYF
NA	TRBV15	TRBJ1-2	NA	TGTGCCACCAGCAGAGACAGGGTGGTTAACTATGGCTACACCTTC	CATSRDRVVNYGYTF